This entry concerns a single T cell receptor beta chain. The data were taken from a study of T cells after yellow fever vaccination. TCRdb analysed the 5' RACE reads with MiXCR anew, one entry per CDR3 protein. This sample has approximately 510,000 distinct CDR3 sequences, with 20% to 25% found just once. The V and J ends lost 6 bases and 6 bases, in that order; junction bases with no gene match: 8. The CDR3 length is 14 residues. Germline V gene lookup returns CDR1 SGHRS and CDR2 YFSETQ. The input for sequencing was PBMCs, taken more than 20 days after the first yellow fever vaccination. The clonotype originates from a young man who received the YFV17D yellow fever vaccine. The gene calls are TRBV5-1 and TRBJ2-2, with 7 bases fitting TRBD1. The CDR3 here is CASTQQGSPGELFF. The CDR3, as DNA: TGCGCCAGCACTCAACAGGGGTCTCCCGGGGAGCTGTTTTTT.